This T cell receptor beta chain was identified during a study of CD8+CD57+ T cells in acquired aplastic anemia. Study context: Mean yield of DNA from sorted CD4+ and CD8+ cells was 3.2 ug.

Study-level points and caveats: About 29 CD8+ CDR3 sequences occurred in both the patients and the controls.

Both TCR beta VDJ combination and CDR3 sequence profiling were carried out. Genomic DNA was the template for this profiling. TCRdb re-called the reads through MiXCR, storing one row per CDR3 protein. The sample has a few hundred thousand distinct CDR3 sequences; over 60% are singletons. On this clonotype itself: Its target is not known.

Germline V gives CDR1 ENHRY, CDR2 SYGVKD. V lost 7 bases and J 0 bases, leaving 13 bases between the germline ends. The CDR3 totals 14 residues. This sequence joins TRBV10-3 and TRBJ2-7; D tentatively reads TRBD1 or TRBD2 (5 bases each). Source material: sorted CD4+, CD8+, or CD8+CD57+ T cells (not recorded which) from PBMCs. This sequence was found in a human donor in good health. CDR3 sequence reads: CAIKPGTFSYEQYF. The CDR3 DNA reads TGTGCCATCAAGCCAGGGACGTTCTCCTACGAGCAGTACTTC.